A selection of T cell receptor beta chains follows, all from one sample in a study of metastatic and nonmetastatic thyroid tumors. TCRdb called clones again from the PCR reads with MiXCR. The sample lists about 69,000 clones, 14% occurring once. The sequencing input was blood. These receptors came from a male donor with papillary thyroid cancer or a benign thyroid nodule (not recorded which). Some clones in this sample may be carry-over from other donors' samples. Both conserved end residues are part of each CDR3.

TRBV20-1	TRBJ2-3	CSARRLAGGPGTDTQYF
TRBV28	TRBJ1-5	CASSLSIRDKPQHF
TRBV10-2	TRBJ2-7	CASSEASGNYEQYF
TRBV5-6	TRBJ2-5	CASSLVQTDRETQYF
TRBV28	TRBJ2-5	CASSFSPRLAGDQETQYF
TRBV19	TRBJ2-1	CASSSRGGDDEQFF
TRBV28	TRBJ2-7	CASSFRPTYEQYF
TRBV7-3	TRBJ2-1	CASSLMGREGVGHEQFF
TRBV10-3	TRBJ1-5	CAISGGKNNQPQHF
TRBV13	TRBJ1-1	CASSPRGRSEAFF
TRBV30	TRBJ1-6	CAWSVPQTGGRSPLHF
TRBV27	TRBJ1-5	CASSRQGSNQPQHF
TRBV12-3/TRBV12-4	TRBJ1-2	CASSFGSAGYGYTF
TRBV28	TRBJ1-4	CASSSSGPLNEKLFF
TRBV5-1	TRBJ1-4	CASSTRDSNEKLFF
TRBV28	TRBJ1-2	CASSPRQGAFGNYGYTF
TRBV12-3/TRBV12-4	TRBJ2-5	CASLTPAATKVETQYF
TRBV19	TRBJ1-1	CASSISSMNTEAFF
TRBV9	TRBJ1-1	CASSVGGISPEAFF
TRBV11-3	TRBJ2-3	CASSLAGQLTDTQYF
TRBV4-1	TRBJ2-3	CASSQGTSDEDTQYF
TRBV27	TRBJ1-6	CASSLNSRRGSPLHF
TRBV10-1	TRBJ2-2	CASRDTNTGELFF
TRBV6-6	TRBJ1-1	CASSSSAGGTEAFF
TRBV6-1	TRBJ1-6	CASSPRDRVNSHLHF
TRBV19	TRBJ1-1	CASSTRGNTEAFF
TRBV2	TRBJ1-2	CASSERSTATDGYTF
TRBV6-1	TRBJ1-2	CASSAGPPVLTGGYTF
TRBV27	TRBJ2-1	CASSLSSGGYNEQFF
TRBV27	TRBJ2-1	CASGLAGGSNEQFF
TRBV30	TRBJ1-1	CASQGARTEAFF
TRBV11-2	TRBJ1-2	CASSAERQGHYGYTF
TRBV7-9	TRBJ2-1	CASSALLAAWGNEQFF
TRBV5-5	TRBJ1-1	CASSFRTGVSTEAFF
TRBV20-1	TRBJ2-5	CSARDIIQERETQYF